Listed here are 18 T cell receptor beta chains from one sample, sequenced in a study of T-cell memory formation after mild COVID-19 (dated by TCRdb to 2020 to 2023). The library was built by means of 5' RACE. The listed sequencing device is Illumina NovaSeq 6000. TCRdb reanalyzed the raw reads on its own, using fastp at Q25 for trimming and MiXCR for clone calling, and kept in-frame beta chains. Each entry merges the rows of one CDR3 protein and shows their most common DNA and genes. The sample table records around 340,000 distinct CDR3 sequences; about 15% of these occur just once. The ten largest clones capture 22% of the sample. Sequencing was carried out using PBMCs or a T cell subset sorted from them (not recorded which). Source of these receptors: a man aged 18 to 30 who had mild COVID-19 (a few samples of this study predate the infection). The sample titles of this study are shuffled in the database, so cell type and time point are left out; the donor was told from shared clones.

The rearrangement joins TRBV12-3 or TRBV12-4 to TRBJ1-2, with TRBD1 identical over 8 bases. The CDR3 consists of 15 residues. J was trimmed by 8 bases and V by 5 bases; bases with no gene match: 13. The CDR3 sequence is CASSPGTGAWGGYTF. DNA for the CDR3: TGTGCCAGCAGTCCCGGGACAGGCGCTTGGGGGGGCTACACCTTC.

CDR3 in amino acids: CASRPQNRETQYF. DNA for the CDR3: TGTGCCAGCAGGCCACAGAATAGGGAGACCCAGTACTTC. The chain recombines TRBV7-9 with TRBJ2-5; no clear D gene. The germline gives CDR1 SEHNR, CDR2 FQNEAQ (reference sequence). V was cut by 6 bases and J by 5 bases, with 13 bases left in between. This CDR3 region has 13 residues. The variable domain in full, completed from reference TRBV7-9 and TRBJ2-5, reads DTGVSQNPRHKITKRGQNVTFRCDPISEHNRLYWYRQTLGQGPEFLTYFQNEAQLEKSRLLSDRFSAERPKGSFSTLEIQRTEQGDSAMYLCASRPQNRETQYFGPGTRLLVL.

V usage is TRBV18 and J usage is TRBJ2-7; TRBD1 is a possible D gene (5 bases). This CDR3 has 17 amino acids. V lost 3 bases and J lost 0, with 18 bases in between. Germline values: CDR1 KGHSH, CDR2 LQKENI. The CDR3 here is CASSPPDGQGNSYEQYF. In DNA, the CDR3 is TGTGCCAGCTCACCCCCCGACGGGCAGGGAAACTCCTACGAGCAGTACTTC.

The rearrangement links TRBV24-1 to TRBJ2-3, with 12 bases identical to TRBD1. The CDR3 has 15 amino acids. Germline V lookup: CDR1 KGHDR, CDR2 SFDVKD. V lost 4 bases to trimming and J lost 5 bases; unmatched junction nucleotides: 3. The DNA of the CDR3 is TGTGCCACCAGTGACGGGACAGGGGGCAAAGATACGCAGTATTTT. Encoded protein: CATSDGTGGKDTQYF.

The V and J genes are TRBV27 and TRBJ1-1, with 8 bases matching TRBD1. The ends lost 7 bases at V and 5 bases at J; junction bases unmatched: 9. The CDR3 length is 14 residues. Germline loops: CDR1 MNHEY, CDR2 SMNVEV (reference sequence). The CDR3 loop is CASTTGGLRTEAFF. The CDR3 nucleotides are TGTGCCAGCACAACAGGGGGTTTGCGGACTGAAGCTTTCTTT.

This clonotype was observed many times. This chain's CDR3 is CASSLGTGITASTGELFF. In nucleotides, the CDR3 is TGTGCCAGCAGCTTAGGAACAGGGATTACGGCGAGCACCGGGGAGCTGTTTTTT. This sequence joins TRBV7-6 and TRBJ2-2; TRBD1 is a possible D gene (6 bases). CDR3 length equals 18 residues. Trimming pared 1 base from V and 4 bases from J, leaving 19 bases between. Per the germline V gene, CDR1 is SGHVS and CDR2 is FNYEAQ.

A few counts support this clonotype. This chain links TRBV24-1 with TRBJ2-2, with D possibly being TRBD2 (6 bases). The CDR3 totals 18 residues. The germline V gene has CDR1 KGHDR and CDR2 SFDVKD. Trimming shortened V by 2 bases and J by 2 bases, and 17 bases separated the two germline ends. The CDR3 reads CATSDSPGRGLNTGELFF. For the CDR3, the DNA is TGTGCCACCAGTGATTCTCCGGGACGGGGACTCAACACCGGGGAGCTGTTTTTT.

This clonotype has more than one count but fewer than ten. The rearrangement uses TRBV7-9 and TRBJ2-5; TRBD1 might be the D (6 bases). The CDR3 is 14 residues long. The V end lost 5 bases, the J end lost 1 base, and 11 bases lay between the germline ends. CDR1 and CDR2 from the germline V gene are SEHNR and FQNEAQ (reference sequence). The CDR3 region is CASSPDSAQETQYF. The CDR3 nucleotides read TGTGCCAGCAGCCCGGACAGCGCCCAAGAGACCCAGTACTTC.

This clonotype came up many times. The CDR3 protein is CASSPRDVLKPQHF. The CDR3 DNA is TGTGCCAGCTCACCCAGGGACGTTTTAAAGCCCCAGCATTTT. This chain connects TRBV18 to TRBJ1-5; TRBD1 is a possible D gene (5 bases). Germline V lookup: CDR1 KGHSH, CDR2 LQKENI. CDR3 length: 14 residues. V gave up 3 bases and J gave up 8 bases, with 14 bases separating them.

In this sample, this clonotype turned up a few times. This chain links TRBV30 with TRBJ1-2, with D perhaps TRBD1 (5 bases). Germline CDR1 and CDR2: GTSNPN and SVGIG (reference sequence). The CDR3 is 11 amino acids. Trimming cost V 1 base and J 7 bases, with 7 bases left between them. The CDR3 DNA reads as TGTGCCTGGAGTGGAGGGGTTGGCTACACCTTC. It is translated as CAWSGGVGYTF. The whole variable domain, remainder taken from reference TRBV30 and TRBJ1-2, is SQTIHQWPATLVQPVGSPLSLECTVEGTSNPNLYWYRQAAGRGLQLLFYSVGIGQISSEVPQNLSASRPQDRQFILSSKKLLLSDSGFYLCAWSGGVGYTFGSGTRLTVV.

The chain combines TRBV4-3 with TRBJ2-2; D is unclear. CDR3 length: 15 residues. Germline V gene lookup returns CDR1 LGHNA and CDR2 YSLEER. The germline V and J ends were trimmed by 0 bases and 3 bases, with 8 bases remaining between them. CDR3 residues: CASSQELGYTGELFF. The CDR3 coding sequence is TGCGCCAGCAGCCAAGAATTGGGCTACACCGGGGAGCTGTTTTTT.

The rearrangement uses TRBV6-5 and TRBJ2-1, with D possibly TRBD2 on 6 matching bases. Trimming left V 7 bases short and J 6 bases short, with 13 bases between. The CDR3 sequence is 13 residues long. Germline loops: CDR1 MNHEY, CDR2 SVGAGI. The CDR3 loop is CASNLGGSNEQFF. CDR3 coding DNA: TGTGCCAGCAATTTGGGGGGTAGCAATGAGCAGTTCTTC.

This chain uses TRBV2 with TRBJ2-3, with D hard to call. The length of the CDR3 is 13 residues. Germline V gives CDR1 SNHLY, CDR2 FYNNEI. V was clipped by 6 bases and J by 5 bases, with 12 bases between them. In DNA form, the CDR3 reads TGTGCCAGCAGACCCACCGACGGAGATACGCAGTATTTT. Translated: CASRPTDGDTQYF.

This clonotype was observed a handful of times. CDR3 nucleotides: TGTGCCATCAGGGGACAGGACAAGGGTGGCTACACCTTC. The encoded protein is CAIRGQDKGGYTF. The rearrangement uses TRBV10-3 and TRBJ1-2, with 8 nucleotides matching TRBD1. The CDR3 is made up of 13 amino acids. Germline trimming cut 6 bases from V and 7 bases from J; bases unmatched to any gene: 7. Germline CDR1 and CDR2: ENHRY and SYGVKD.

The chain couples TRBV25-1 to TRBJ1-3; D is unclear. The V gene's germline CDR1 is MGHDK and CDR2 SYGVNS. Trimming pared 0 bases from V and 0 bases from J, leaving 6 bases between. CDR3 length: 15 residues. This CDR3 is CASSEYGPSGNTIYF. CDR3 nucleotide sequence: TGTGCCAGCAGTGAATATGGTCCCTCTGGAAACACCATATATTTT.

The genes are TRBV5-1 and TRBJ2-1; weak D call: TRBD1 (6 bases). The CDR3 runs to 15 residues. V dropped 4 bases and J dropped 0 bases, with 11 bases sitting between them. Looked up from germline, CDR1 is SGHRS and CDR2 is YFSETQ. The CDR3 DNA is TGCGCCAGCAGCCTAGGACAGACCTCCTACAATGAGCAGTTCTTC. Its translation: CASSLGQTSYNEQFF.

This clonotype was seen more than once but under ten times. The chain couples TRBV5-1 to TRBJ2-5; TRBD2 aligns across 8 bases. Germline V gene sequence: CDR1 SGHRS, CDR2 YFSETQ. Unmatched junction bases numbered 9, after V lost 3 bases and J lost 5 bases. The CDR3 covers 15 residues. CDR3 sequence reads: CASSSRLAGRETQYF. The CDR3 bases are TGCGCCAGCAGCTCTAGATTAGCGGGGCGGGAGACCCAGTACTTC.

This clonotype showed up just a few times. The chain has TRBV9 and TRBJ1-1; perhaps TRBD1 as D (6 bases). The CDR3 is 14 amino acids. Trimming stripped 0 bases from V and 6 bases from J, with 12 bases between. Looked up from germline, CDR1 is SGDLS and CDR2 is YYNGEE. The CDR3: CASSVEGDGSEAFF. For the CDR3, the DNA is TGTGCCAGCAGCGTAGAGGGGGACGGTTCTGAAGCTTTCTTT. Supplemented by reference TRBV9 and TRBJ1-1, the full variable domain reads DSGVTQTPKHLITATGQRVTLRCSPRSGDLSVYWYQQSLDQGLQFLIQYYNGEERAKGNILERFSAQQFPDLHSELNLSSLELGDSALYFCASSVEGDGSEAFFGQGTRLTVV.